Following are 32 T cell receptor beta chains from one sample sequenced in a study of identical twins. TCRdb reprocessed the 5' RACE reads via MiXCR and lists one record per CDR3 protein. The table lists approximately 700,000 distinct CDR3 sequences, 15% to 20% of them singletons, with 10% to 15% in the top ten. These data also formed part of another study, on T cells expressing NK-cell markers.

Sequences were obtained from PBMCs. The receptors were sampled from a woman aged 18-35 years in good health.

This clonotype turned up a few times. This chain uses TRBV20-1 with TRBJ2-7; a possible D gene is TRBD1 (5 bases). V lost 0 bases and J 3 bases, leaving 21 bases between the germline ends. Germline V gives CDR1 DFQATT, CDR2 SNEGSKA (reference sequence). The CDR3 has 17 residues. CDR3 sequence: CSARDHSQGWKDYEQYF. CDR3 coding DNA: TGCAGTGCTAGAGATCATTCTCAGGGATGGAAGGACTACGAGCAGTACTTC.

The chain combines TRBV12-3 or TRBV12-4 with TRBJ2-1; TRBD2 aligns across 11 bases. This CDR3 has 16 amino acids. J was trimmed by 7 bases and V by 5 bases; bases with no gene match: 10. In DNA, the CDR3 is TGTGCCAGCAGTGACTTCACTAGCGGGAGACGGAATGAGCAGTTCTTC. Protein sequence: CASSDFTSGRRNEQFF.

The chain links TRBV6-2 or TRBV6-3 to TRBJ2-4; TRBD2 agrees at 10 bases. Germline trimming cut 4 bases from V and 7 bases from J; bases unmatched to any gene: 7. Germline V gives CDR1 MNHEY, CDR2 SVGEGT. The length of the CDR3 is 15 residues. As DNA, the CDR3 is TGTGCCAGCAGTTTTCGAGCGGGAGGGCCGAACATTCAGTACTTC. Encoded protein: CASSFRAGGPNIQYF.

The chain is built from TRBV20-1 and TRBJ2-1, with D uncertain. CDR3 length: 13 amino acids. Trimming shortened V by 0 bases and J by 6 bases, and 9 bases separated the two germline ends. CDR1 and CDR2 from the germline V gene are DFQATT and SNEGSKA (reference sequence). The CDR3 reads CSARDLTGNEQFF. The CDR3 DNA is TGCAGTGCTAGAGATTTAACGGGCAATGAGCAGTTCTTC.

This chain joins TRBV20-1 and TRBJ2-3, with no clear D. The germline CDR1 and CDR2 sequences are DFQATT and SNEGSKA (reference sequence). This CDR3 is built from 15 residues. V was shortened by 1 base and J by 0 bases, with 11 bases between the two germline ends. The CDR3: CSARVTRPSTDTQYF. In DNA, the CDR3 is TGCAGTGCTAGAGTGACTCGCCCTAGCACAGATACGCAGTATTTT.

On this clonotype: This may be a read error, as it is one base from a much larger clone. The chain uses TRBV12-3 or TRBV12-4 and TRBJ2-2, with 12 bases matching TRBD2. The CDR3 has 15 residues. The CDR3 region is CASSSLAGGVGELIF. The CDR3 DNA sequence: TGTGCCAGCAGTTCCCTAGCGGGAGGGGTCGGGGAGCTGATTTTT.

This clonotype has a handful of counts. The chain combines TRBV7-9 with TRBJ2-1; TRBD2 matches 7 bases. The CDR3 is made up of 13 amino acids. V gave up 5 bases and J gave up 6 bases; unmatched junction bases: 4. Looked up from germline, CDR1 is SEHNR and CDR2 is FQNEAQ (reference sequence). The CDR3 DNA reads as TGTGCCAGCAGCCCGGGGGGTCCCAATGAGCAGTTCTTC. Translation gives CASSPGGPNEQFF. Variable domain in full (rest from reference TRBV7-9 and TRBJ2-1): DTGVSQNPRHKITKRGQNVTFRCDPISEHNRLYWYRQTLGQGPEFLTYFQNEAQLEKSRLLSDRFSAERPKGSFSTLEIQRTEQGDSAMYLCASSPGGPNEQFFGPGTRLTVL.

The chain joins TRBV29-1 to TRBJ1-4; a weak D match, TRBD1 (5 bases). Trimming left V 5 bases short and J 6 bases short, with 10 bases between. The CDR3 consists of 12 residues. CDR1 and CDR2 from the germline V gene are SQVTM and ANQGSEA. Written as DNA, the CDR3 is TGCAGCGTTTCGAGGGGTGATGAAAAACTGTTTTTT. Its protein product is CSVSRGDEKLFF.

V usage is TRBV5-1 and J usage is TRBJ2-1, with TRBD1 identical over 7 bases. Unmatched junction bases numbered 6, after V lost 4 bases and J lost 2 bases. The CDR3 length is 15 residues. Germline-derived CDR1 and CDR2 are SGHRS and YFSETQ. The CDR3 DNA is TGCGCCAGCAGCCAACAGGGGACCGCCTACAATGAGCAGTTCTTC. Amino acid sequence: CASSQQGTAYNEQFF.

The chain links TRBV5-1 to TRBJ2-4, with D possibly called TRBD1 or TRBD2 (5 bases each). In germline, CDR1 is SGHRS, CDR2 YFSETQ. The V end was cut by 5 bases, the J end by 4 bases, with 19 bases between. CDR3 size: 16 residues. The CDR3 here is CASSPTSGTGKNIQYF. The CDR3 nucleotides are TGCGCCAGCAGTCCGACCTCCGGGACGGGAAAAAACATTCAGTACTTC.

This clonotype was recorded at least ten times. CDR3 region: CASSSGLAFEQYF. CDR3 DNA sequence: TGTGCCAGCAGCTCGGGACTAGCTTTCGAGCAGTACTTC. The chain carries TRBV7-8 and TRBJ2-7; 9 bases align to TRBD2. In germline, CDR1 is SGHVS, CDR2 FQNEAQ. Germline trimming cut 4 bases from V and 6 bases from J; bases unmatched to any gene: 4. CDR3 length: 13 residues.

There are many counts of this clonotype. The V and J genes are TRBV11-2 and TRBJ2-1; D possibly corresponds to TRBD1 (6 bases). This CDR3 spans 15 amino acids. Between the trimmed V and J ends, which lost 0 bases and 5 bases, there was a span of 11 bases. Germline V CDR1 and CDR2: SGHAT, FQNNGV. Written as DNA, the CDR3 is TGTGCCAGCAGCTTAGATCTTAGGACAGACAATGAGCAGTTCTTC. Its translation: CASSLDLRTDNEQFF.

This clonotype came up a few times. This sequence joins TRBV6-1 and TRBJ2-3, with 8 bases matching TRBD1. The CDR3 is 16 residues long. The V segment lost 5 bases and the J segment 0 bases; nucleotides outside the gene matches: 7. The germline V gene encodes CDR1 MNHNS and CDR2 SASEGT. The CDR3, as DNA: TGTGCCAGCAGTCCGGGGACAGGAGGGAGCACAGATACGCAGTATTTT. Its protein is CASSPGTGGSTDTQYF.

This clonotype was seen a handful of times. The genes are TRBV20-1 and TRBJ1-2, with 8 nucleotides matching TRBD1. The J segment lost 4 bases and the V segment lost 6 bases, leaving 13 bases of the junction unmatched. CDR1 is DFQATT, CDR2 SNEGSKA, per germline (reference sequence). The CDR3 totals 15 residues. The CDR3 loop reads CSAYYRDRTSYGYTF. The CDR3 DNA reads TGCAGTGCCTATTACCGGGACAGGACATCCTATGGCTACACCTTC.

This clonotype was observed a few times. The chain has TRBV5-6 and TRBJ2-2, with 9 bases that match TRBD1. The germline CDR1 and CDR2 sequences are SGHDT and YYEEEE. V lost 5 bases to trimming and J lost 6 bases; unmatched junction nucleotides: 8. The CDR3 runs 15 residues. The CDR3: CASSFGTGKAGELFF. The CDR3, as DNA: TGTGCCAGCAGTTTTGGGACAGGGAAGGCCGGGGAGCTGTTTTTT.

This clonotype occurred a few times. The CDR3: CSASDGAKETQYF. DNA for the CDR3: TGCAGTGCTAGTGATGGCGCCAAAGAGACCCAGTACTTC. The gene calls are TRBV20-1 and TRBJ2-5, with D unclear. The CDR3 contains 13 residues. CDR1 is DFQATT and CDR2 is SNEGSKA in the germline V gene (reference sequence). Trimming pared 3 bases from V and 3 bases from J, leaving 11 bases between.

The chain links TRBV5-1 to TRBJ2-5; weak D call: TRBD1 (6 bases). CDR3 length: 17 residues. V lost 4 bases, J lost 2 bases, and 21 bases lay in between. Germline loops: CDR1 SGHRS, CDR2 YFSETQ. In DNA form, the CDR3 reads TGCGCCAGCAGCGGTCGATACCACAGGGCGGTTCAAGAGACCCAGTACTTC. Translating gives CASSGRYHRAVQETQYF.

The gene calls are TRBV2 and TRBJ2-1; TRBD2 matches at 13 bases. The CDR3 has 15 residues. Germline lookup yields CDR1 SNHLY and CDR2 FYNNEI. V lost 6 bases to trimming and J lost 6 bases; unmatched junction nucleotides: 5. The CDR3 DNA follows: TGTGCCAGCAGCGCTGGACTAGCGGGGGTCAATGAGCAGTTCTTC. Amino acids: CASSAGLAGVNEQFF.

The V and J genes are TRBV6-1 and TRBJ1-5; D call uncertain. V was trimmed by 7 bases and J by 0 bases, leaving 7 bases between them. Germline V gene data show CDR1 as MNHNS and CDR2 as SASEGT. The length of the CDR3 is 13 residues. DNA for the CDR3: TGTGCCAGCACCGTCTTTAGCAATCAGCCCCAGCATTTT. Amino acids: CASTVFSNQPQHF.

The chain has TRBV7-8 and TRBJ2-1; 9 bases line up with TRBD2. Germline V gene sequence: CDR1 SGHVS, CDR2 FQNEAQ. Trimming cost V 5 bases and J 0 bases; bases outside gene matches: 14. The CDR3 has 19 amino acids. CDR3 in amino acids: CASSRRRLAASHSYNEQFF. CDR3 DNA: TGTGCCAGCAGCCGCCGTAGACTAGCGGCTTCTCACTCCTACAATGAGCAGTTCTTC.

This clonotype was seen only a few times. This chain connects TRBV5-1 to TRBJ2-1; TRBD1 agrees at 11 bases. The J segment lost 7 bases and the V segment lost 2 bases, leaving 8 bases of the junction unmatched. Germline CDR1 SGHRS, CDR2 YFSETQ. CDR3 size: 16 residues. CDR3 amino acids: CASSFEGTGGRNEQFF. DNA of the CDR3: TGCGCCAGCAGCTTTGAGGGGACAGGGGGTCGGAATGAGCAGTTCTTC.

The chain carries TRBV6-5 and TRBJ2-3, with D tentatively TRBD2 (5 bases). Trimming left V 0 bases short and J 2 bases short, with 12 bases between. Germline CDR1 is MNHEY and CDR2 is SVGAGI. This CDR3 is 16 amino acids long. The CDR3 DNA follows: TGTGCCAGCAGTTACTCGAATCGGGGTATCACAGATACGCAGTATTTT. Translated: CASSYSNRGITDTQYF.

The V and J genes are TRBV10-3 and TRBJ2-1; 14 positions match TRBD2. The V segment lost 10 bases and the J segment 5 bases; nucleotides outside the gene matches: 1. The length of the CDR3 is 13 residues. CDR1 is ENHRY and CDR2 is SYGVKD in the germline V gene. Written as DNA, the CDR3 is TGTGCCACGGGACTAGCGGGGGACAATGAGCAGTTCTTC. Its translation: CATGLAGDNEQFF.

This sequence joins TRBV5-1 and TRBJ1-6; a weak D match, TRBD1 (5 bases). The V end was cut by 5 bases, the J end by 5 bases, with 11 bases between. The CDR3 is 14 residues long. The germline V gene encodes CDR1 SGHRS and CDR2 YFSETQ. The CDR3 DNA follows: TGCGCCAGCAGTGGGACGGCAAATAATTCACCCCTCCACTTT. This sequence encodes CASSGTANNSPLHF.

This clonotype has only one observation. The chain employs TRBV25-1 and TRBJ2-5, with 7 bases that match TRBD2. V gave up 6 bases and J gave up 3 bases; unmatched junction bases: 4. CDR3 length: 13 residues. The germline gives CDR1 MGHDK, CDR2 SYGVNS. The CDR3 region is CASSESGKETQYF. The CDR3 DNA reads as TGTGCCAGCAGCGAAAGCGGGAAAGAGACCCAGTACTTC.

V gene TRBV5-1 combines with J gene TRBJ2-1, with TRBD2 matching 7 bases. CDR3 length: 14 residues. Germline V CDR1 and CDR2: SGHRS, YFSETQ. V lost 7 bases, J lost 5 bases, and 9 bases stayed unmatched. The CDR3 nucleotides are TGCGCCAGCCCGATGGGGGGGGTAGACAATGAGCAGTTCTTC. This codes for CASPMGGVDNEQFF.

The chain links TRBV7-2 to TRBJ1-1; TRBD1 might be the D (5 bases). The germline gives CDR1 SGHTA, CDR2 FQGNSA. Trimming took 0 bases from V and 4 from J, leaving 15 bases between them. The CDR3 extends over 16 amino acids. The CDR3 sequence is CASSLASRQLFTEAFF. The CDR3, as DNA: TGTGCCAGCAGCTTAGCATCTCGACAGCTTTTCACTGAAGCTTTCTTT. Filled out from reference TRBV7-2 and TRBJ1-1, the complete variable domain reads GAGVSQSPSNKVTEKGKDVELRCDPISGHTALYWYRQSLGQGLEFLIYFQGNSAPDKSGLPSDRFSAERTGGSVSTLTIQRTQQEDSAVYLCASSLASRQLFTEAFFGQGTRLTVV.

This chain links TRBV20-1 with TRBJ2-7; perhaps D is TRBD1 or TRBD2 (5 bases each). The V gene's germline CDR1 is DFQATT and CDR2 SNEGSKA (reference sequence). The CDR3 has 13 amino acids. The V end was cut by 3 bases, the J end by 6 bases, with 15 bases between. This CDR3 reads CSARATGTGEQYF. CDR3 DNA sequence: TGCAGTGCTAGGGCGACGGGGACCGGCGAGCAGTACTTC.

There are many counts of this clonotype. The rearrangement joins TRBV7-9 to TRBJ2-7; the D gene is possibly TRBD2 (5 bases). Germline V gene data show CDR1 as SEHNR and CDR2 as FQNEAQ (reference sequence). CDR3 size: 14 residues. Deletions cut 3 bases from V and 0 bases from J, with 9 bases between. The CDR3 bases are TGTGCCAGCAGCTTCCCGGGGAGCTCCTACGAGCAGTACTTC. Translation: CASSFPGSSYEQYF.

The V call is TRBV11-2, the J call TRBJ2-3; 9 nucleotides line up with TRBD2. Germline V gene lookup returns CDR1 SGHAT and CDR2 FQNNGV. The CDR3 has 18 amino acids. After removal of 7 bases from V and 3 bases from J, the junction contained 17 bases not matched to a gene. CDR3 in amino acids: CASKEKRREGRGTDTQYF. The CDR3 DNA sequence: TGTGCCAGCAAAGAGAAACGGCGGGAGGGCCGAGGAACAGATACGCAGTATTTT. The variable domain in full, with the rest retrieved from reference TRBV11-2 and TRBJ2-3, is EAGVAQSPRYKIIEKRQSVAFWCNPISGHATLYWYQQILGQGPKLLIQFQNNGVVDDSQLPKDRFSAERLKGVDSTLKIQPAKLEDSAVYLCASKEKRREGRGTDTQYFGPGTRLTVL.

The chain couples TRBV5-1 to TRBJ2-7, with no clear D. The germline V and J ends were trimmed by 0 bases and 5 bases, with 15 bases remaining between them. This CDR3 is 15 amino acids long. Germline V CDR1 and CDR2: SGHRS, YFSETQ. The CDR3 DNA follows: TGCGCCAGCAGCTTGGATAGAGGAGCGTCCCACGAGCAGTACTTC. This gives the protein CASSLDRGASHEQYF.

In this sample, this clonotype turned up a few times. The chain couples TRBV7-2 to TRBJ2-7, with D hard to call. This CDR3 has 14 residues. V was clipped by 5 bases and J by 5 bases, with 16 bases between them. Germline CDR1 SGHTA, CDR2 FQGNSA. The CDR3 loop is CASSPAWAANEQYF. In DNA form, the CDR3 reads TGTGCCAGCAGCCCCGCCTGGGCTGCTAACGAGCAGTACTTC.